This TCR beta chain is drawn from a study of cytomegalovirus exposure and HLA in healthy donors. The V gene's germline CDR1 is MDHEN and CDR2 SYDVKM. V dropped 7 bases and J dropped 3 bases, with 13 bases sitting between them. CDR3 length: 13 amino acids. With 60 Vbeta and 13 Jbeta primers, the PCR was carried out. TCRdb's copy holds only in-frame clones and misses some; the assay was immunoSEQ multiplex PCR. The profile shows 160,000 or so clones, approximately 80% of them singletons. Material: PBMCs. The rearrangement joins TRBV28 to TRBJ2-7; possible D gene TRBD2, 5 bases. The sequence was obtained from a woman younger than 30 in good health and CMV-seronegative. The CDR3 spells CASISGYHYEQYF. In nucleotides, the CDR3 is TGTGCCAGCATCAGCGGATACCACTACGAGCAGTACTTC.